This entry features one TCR beta chain sequence. The clone's antigen remains unknown. It has no much larger one-base neighbor in the sample; base qualities were not kept. Using the deep immunoSEQ assay, TCR CDR3 regions were amplified from genomic DNA by multiplex PCR. Genomic DNA extracted from each cell subset was distributed evenly over all wells of several immunoSEQ 96-well plates, and each plate served as one replicate. Each replicate PCR for sorted subsets received roughly 0.2 ug genomic DNA, equal to about 30,000 T cell genomes. Purified libraries were measured with a Qubit 3.0 fluorometer, size-checked on a Bioanalyzer 2100, and measured again with the KAPA Library Quantification kit. Every immunoSEQ 96-well plate was sequenced on a separate single-read 150-cycle Illumina NextSeq 550 flow cell. Processing in the source paper ran as follows. Because only junctional sequences without quality scores were contained in the immunoSEQ output, filtering matching that applied to full-length reads could not be performed. To assign V/J genes and CDR3, sequences were annotated using PyIR, a Python wrapper for IgBLAST v1.9, with IMGT germline references. Any read was removed if the V/J assignment was weak (E-value above 1e-6), the CDR3 was missing, or the read contained stop codons, out-of-frame junctions, or ambiguous translated residues. V3J clonotypes were defined by identical inferred V gene, J gene, and CDR3 amino acid sequence. To compute the percentage overlap between repertoires, the number of shared unique clonotypes was divided by the size of the smaller repertoire. Repertoire richness was assessed with RTK rarefaction, the Chao1 estimator, and Recon v2.1 estimates of unobserved clonotypes. Generation probabilities for all TCRbeta clonotypes obtained by the gDNA method from a few donors were computed using OLGA. This is the immuneACCESS table as TCRdb keeps it, with only in-frame sequences that have V and J called. A part of the clones is gone; compared with another copy, unresolved V genes explain less than half, and the rest is unexplained. Clone size and the V and J calls come from that table; the DNA yielded D and trimming. The sample table contains roughly 660,000 clones; only one count was recorded for roughly 91% of them. The ten largest clones represent about 33% of the sample.

This sample was included in a study of shared clonotypes between healthy human individuals (dated by TCRdb to the early 2020s). Broadly, across the study: A couple of women and three men aged 18 to 49 years were included in the cohort. Per donor, three plates each were used for CD4 naive and CD4 memory, two for CD8 naive, and one for CD8 memory. To estimate repertoire size and how much clonotypes are shared between individuals, the study performed deep sequencing of blood TCR repertoires from roughly five healthy adults. Different laboratories and diverse techniques were used to prepare libraries and sequence TCR repertoires, to increase sequencing depth and limit assay-specific biases. Between about 0.94 and 10 billion PBMCs per donor were obtained by leukapheresis. Points the paper makes about the study in general: Rarefaction of sorted-subset datasets indicated incomplete sequencing despite the large sequencing depth. The genetic and exposure-history diversity represented was limited by the small number of donors. Compared with non-shared clonotypes, clonotypes shared by all four sorted-subset donors had higher generation probabilities. Pairwise subsampling led to the expectation that sequencing depth would affect the degree of clonotype sharing among donors. Sharing across a handful of donors was observed for 4.5% to 6.5% of naive CD4, 3.5% of naive CD8, over 2% of memory CD4, and about 0.38% of memory CD8 clonotypes. Estimated clonotype richness was generally larger for naive than for memory subsets. Sampling was restricted to blood, and TCR repertoires in tissue are likely to differ from TCR repertoires in blood.

CDR1 and CDR2 (SQVTM, ANQGSEA) derive from the germline V gene. V and J are trimmed by 5 bases and 2 bases, and the gene matches miss 4 bases of the junction. CDR3 length: 14 amino acids, cysteine to phenylalanine. CDR3 DNA is the only sequence kept; it has 42 bases, read in frame from the first base. The donors were healthy, HIV-negative adults who had no recently reported acute infections or vaccinations. Every donor was a Caucasian adult living in Nashville, Tennessee, USA. CD8 memory samples were composed of magnetically selected CD45RO+ cells combined with CCR7-negative CD45RA+ effector memory (TemRA) cells. Blood was obtained by leukapheresis, after which PBMCs were separated by Ficoll-Histopaque density gradient centrifugation and cryopreserved in liquid nitrogen vapor phase. Analytical flow cytometry was used to check the purity and quantity of each magnetically sorted T cell population. Each sorted fraction had its genomic DNA isolated and then quantified by UV absorbance on a Nanodrop 2000c.

This clonotype was sampled from a man aged 18 to 29 in good health. Some clones in this sample may be carry-over from other donors' samples. The V and J genes are TRBV29-1 and TRBJ2-4, and 9 junction bases match TRBD1. The sample consisted of memory CD8+ T cells from PBMCs. What the cell subset or site label conveys for this sample: CD45RO+ cells pooled with CCR7-negative TemRA cells. The DNA sequence follows: TGCAGCGTTATGGACAGGGGAACCAAAAACATTCAGTACTTC. This translates into CSVMDRGTKNIQYF.